The source of this T cell receptor (beta chain) is a study of regulatory T cells in long-lasting Graves disease. The sample's time point: newly diagnosed GD, antithyroid drugs for less than 3 months. Preparation of the TCR library used RNA extracted from PBMCs. The CDR3 loop spans 15 amino acids. CDR1 and CDR2 from the germline V gene are ENHRY and SYGVKD. The J segment lost 2 bases and the V segment lost 4 bases, leaving 7 bases of the junction unmatched. Libraries of TCR beta came from iRepertoire HTBI primers plus Arm-PCR of CDR3 regions. TCRdb reanalysed the multiplex PCR reads using MiXCR and keeps one entry per CDR3 protein. Seen here are 360,000 or so distinct CDR3 sequences, 15% to 20% observed once, and the top ten hold 20% to 25%. These data were likewise used in another study, on T cells in Graves' hyperthyroidism and ophthalmopathy.

The TCR originated in a woman between 18 and 29 years old with Graves disease. The specimen was peripheral blood mononuclear cells (PBMCs), collected at new diagnosis, from a patient treated with antithyroid drugs. J is TRBJ2-7 and V is TRBV10-3; 8 bases agree with TRBD1. CDR3 protein: CAISAWTGPPYEQYF. The CDR3 region has the DNA TGTGCCATCAGTGCGTGGACAGGGCCCCCCTACGAGCAGTACTTC.